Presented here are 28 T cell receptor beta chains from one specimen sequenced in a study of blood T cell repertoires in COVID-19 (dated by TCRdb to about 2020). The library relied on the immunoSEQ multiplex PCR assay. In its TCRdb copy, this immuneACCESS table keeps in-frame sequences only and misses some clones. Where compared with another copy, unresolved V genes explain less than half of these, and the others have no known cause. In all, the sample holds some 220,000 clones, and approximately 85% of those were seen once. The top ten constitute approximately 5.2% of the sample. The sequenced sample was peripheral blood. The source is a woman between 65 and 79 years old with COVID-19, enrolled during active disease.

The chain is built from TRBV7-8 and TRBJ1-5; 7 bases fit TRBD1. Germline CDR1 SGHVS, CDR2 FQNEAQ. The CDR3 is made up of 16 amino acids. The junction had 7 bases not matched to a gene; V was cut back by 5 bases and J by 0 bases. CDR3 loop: CASSPRDSNSNQPQHF. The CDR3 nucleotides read TGTGCCAGCAGCCCCCGGGACAGCAATAGCAATCAGCCCCAGCATTTT.

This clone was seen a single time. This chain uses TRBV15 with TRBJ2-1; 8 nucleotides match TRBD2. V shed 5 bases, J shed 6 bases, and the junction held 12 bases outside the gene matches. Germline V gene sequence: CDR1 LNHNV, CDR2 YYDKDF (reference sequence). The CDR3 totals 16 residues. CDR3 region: CATSPPLSGRTNEQFF. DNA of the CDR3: TGTGCCACCAGCCCCCCCCTCAGCGGGAGAACCAATGAGCAGTTCTTC. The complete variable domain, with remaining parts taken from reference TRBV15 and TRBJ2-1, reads DAMVIQNPRYQVTQFGKPVTLSCSQTLNHNVMYWYQQKSSQAPKLLFHYYDKDFNNEADTPDNFQSRRPNTSFCFLDIRSPGLGDTAMYLCATSPPLSGRTNEQFFGPGTRLTVL.

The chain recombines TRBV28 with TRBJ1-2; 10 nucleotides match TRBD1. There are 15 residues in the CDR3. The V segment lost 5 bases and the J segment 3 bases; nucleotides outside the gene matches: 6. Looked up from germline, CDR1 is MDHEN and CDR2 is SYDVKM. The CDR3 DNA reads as TGTGCCAGCAGTCCCCGGGACAGGGGTTACTATGGCTACACCTTC. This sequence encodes CASSPRDRGYYGYTF.

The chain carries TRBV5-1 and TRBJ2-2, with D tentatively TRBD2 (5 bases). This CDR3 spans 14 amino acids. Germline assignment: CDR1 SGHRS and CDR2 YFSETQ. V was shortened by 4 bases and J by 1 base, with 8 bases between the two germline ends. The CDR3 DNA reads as TGCGCCAGCAGCGGAGGATGGAACACCGGGGAGCTGTTTTTT. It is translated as CASSGGWNTGELFF.

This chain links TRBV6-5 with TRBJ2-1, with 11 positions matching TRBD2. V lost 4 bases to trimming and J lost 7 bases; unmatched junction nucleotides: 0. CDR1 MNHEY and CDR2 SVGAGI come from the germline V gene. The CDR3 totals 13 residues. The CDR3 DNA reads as TGTGCCAGCAGTTTAGCGGGAGGGAATGAGCAGTTCTTC. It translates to CASSLAGGNEQFF.

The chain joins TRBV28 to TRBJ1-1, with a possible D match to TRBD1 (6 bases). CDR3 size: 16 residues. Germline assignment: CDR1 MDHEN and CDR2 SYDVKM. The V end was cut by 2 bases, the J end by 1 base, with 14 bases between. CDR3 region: CASSLIRTVANTEAFF. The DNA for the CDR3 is TGTGCCAGCAGTTTAATAAGGACAGTAGCGAACACTGAAGCTTTCTTT.

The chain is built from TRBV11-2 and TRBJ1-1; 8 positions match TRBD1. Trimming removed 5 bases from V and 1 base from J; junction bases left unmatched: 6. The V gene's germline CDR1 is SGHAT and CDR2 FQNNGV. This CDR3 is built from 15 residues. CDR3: CASSPQGGRNTEAFF. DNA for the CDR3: TGTGCCAGCAGCCCACAGGGGGGGAGGAACACTGAAGCTTTCTTT. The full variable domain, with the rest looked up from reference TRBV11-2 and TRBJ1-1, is EAGVAQSPRYKIIEKRQSVAFWCNPISGHATLYWYQQILGQGPKLLIQFQNNGVVDDSQLPKDRFSAERLKGVDSTLKIQPAKLEDSAVYLCASSPQGGRNTEAFFGQGTRLTVV.

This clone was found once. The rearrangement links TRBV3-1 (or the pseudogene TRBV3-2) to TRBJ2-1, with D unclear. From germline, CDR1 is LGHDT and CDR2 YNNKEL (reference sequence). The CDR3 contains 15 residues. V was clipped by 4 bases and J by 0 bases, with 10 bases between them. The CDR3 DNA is TGTGCCAGCAGCCGTTCACTGAGCTCCTACAATGAGCAGTTCTTC. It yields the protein CASSRSLSSYNEQFF.

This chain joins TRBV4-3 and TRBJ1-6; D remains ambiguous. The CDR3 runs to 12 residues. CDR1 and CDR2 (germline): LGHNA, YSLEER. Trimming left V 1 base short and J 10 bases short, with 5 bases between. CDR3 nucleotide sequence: TGCGCCAGCAGCCAAGGTATCTCACCCCTCCACTTT. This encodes CASSQGISPLHF.

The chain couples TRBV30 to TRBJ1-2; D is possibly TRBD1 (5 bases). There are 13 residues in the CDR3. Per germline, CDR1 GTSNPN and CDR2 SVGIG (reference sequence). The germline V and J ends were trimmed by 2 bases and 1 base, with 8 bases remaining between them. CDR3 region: CAWSQGHNYGYTF. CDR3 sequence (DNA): TGTGCCTGGAGTCAGGGCCATAACTATGGCTACACCTTC.

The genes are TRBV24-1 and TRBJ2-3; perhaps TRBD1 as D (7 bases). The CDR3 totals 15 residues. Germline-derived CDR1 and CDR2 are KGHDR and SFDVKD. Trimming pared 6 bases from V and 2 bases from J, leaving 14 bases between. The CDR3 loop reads CATSTGQDYTDTQYF. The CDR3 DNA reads TGTGCCACCAGTACCGGACAGGACTACACAGATACGCAGTATTTT.

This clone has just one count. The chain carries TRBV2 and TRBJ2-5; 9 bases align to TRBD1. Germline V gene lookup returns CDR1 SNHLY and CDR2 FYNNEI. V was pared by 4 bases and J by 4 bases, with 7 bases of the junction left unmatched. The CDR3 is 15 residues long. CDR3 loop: CASSVVGQGRETQYF. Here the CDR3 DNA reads TGTGCCAGCAGTGTCGTCGGACAGGGGAGAGAGACCCAGTACTTC.

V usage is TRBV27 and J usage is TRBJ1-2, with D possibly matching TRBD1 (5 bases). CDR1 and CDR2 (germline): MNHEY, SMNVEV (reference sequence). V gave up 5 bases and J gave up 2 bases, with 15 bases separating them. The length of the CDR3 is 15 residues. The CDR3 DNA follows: TGTGCCAGCAGTCTGACAGCTATAAACAACTATGGCTACACCTTC. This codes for CASSLTAINNYGYTF.

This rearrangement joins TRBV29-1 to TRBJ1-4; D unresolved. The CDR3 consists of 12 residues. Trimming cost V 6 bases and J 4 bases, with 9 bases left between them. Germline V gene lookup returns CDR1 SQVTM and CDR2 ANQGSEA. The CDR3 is CSVGLLNEKLFF. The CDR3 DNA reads TGCAGCGTAGGACTTCTTAATGAAAAACTGTTTTTT.

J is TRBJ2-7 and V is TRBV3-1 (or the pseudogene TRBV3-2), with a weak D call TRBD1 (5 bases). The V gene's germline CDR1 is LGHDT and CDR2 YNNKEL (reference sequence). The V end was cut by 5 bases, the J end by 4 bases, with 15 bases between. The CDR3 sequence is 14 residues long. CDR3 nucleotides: TGTGCCAGCAGCACCCGGGTGGGGCTTTACGAGCAGTACTTC. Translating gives CASSTRVGLYEQYF.

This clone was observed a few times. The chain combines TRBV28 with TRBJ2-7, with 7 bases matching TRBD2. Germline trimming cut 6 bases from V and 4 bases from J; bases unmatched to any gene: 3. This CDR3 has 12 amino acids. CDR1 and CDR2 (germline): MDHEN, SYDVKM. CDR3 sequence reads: CASRAGEYEQYF. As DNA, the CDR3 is TGTGCCAGCAGGGCGGGAGAGTACGAGCAGTACTTC.

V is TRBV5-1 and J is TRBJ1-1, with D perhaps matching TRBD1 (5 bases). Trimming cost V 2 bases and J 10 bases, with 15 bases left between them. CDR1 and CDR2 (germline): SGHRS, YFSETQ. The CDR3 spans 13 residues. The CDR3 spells CASSFEGALGAFF. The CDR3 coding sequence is TGCGCCAGCAGCTTCGAAGGGGCGCTTGGAGCTTTCTTT.

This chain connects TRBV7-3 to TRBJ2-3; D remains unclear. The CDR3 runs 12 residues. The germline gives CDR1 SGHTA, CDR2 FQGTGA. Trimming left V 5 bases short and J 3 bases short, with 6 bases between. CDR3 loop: CASSPPTDTQYF. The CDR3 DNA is TGTGCCAGCAGCCCCCCGACAGATACGCAGTATTTT.

As DNA, the CDR3 is TGTGCCAGCAGTACGGGACAGGCTAACTATGGCTACACCTTC. Residues: CASSTGQANYGYTF. The chain employs TRBV28 and TRBJ1-2; 8 bases map to TRBD1. Looked up from germline, CDR1 is MDHEN and CDR2 is SYDVKM. V lost 5 bases to trimming and J lost 0 bases; unmatched junction nucleotides: 2. This CDR3 region has 14 residues.

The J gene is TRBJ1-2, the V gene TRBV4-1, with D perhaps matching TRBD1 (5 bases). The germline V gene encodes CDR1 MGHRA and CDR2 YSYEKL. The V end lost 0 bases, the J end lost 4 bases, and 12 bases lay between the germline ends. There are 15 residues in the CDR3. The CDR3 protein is CASSQEMQGAYGYTF. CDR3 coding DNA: TGCGCCAGCAGCCAAGAAATGCAAGGGGCCTATGGCTACACCTTC.

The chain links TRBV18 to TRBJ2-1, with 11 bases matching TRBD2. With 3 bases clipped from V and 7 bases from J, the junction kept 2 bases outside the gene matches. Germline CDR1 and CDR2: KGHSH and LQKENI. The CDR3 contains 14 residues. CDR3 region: CASSPGLAVNEQFF. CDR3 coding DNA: TGTGCCAGCTCACCGGGACTAGCGGTGAATGAGCAGTTCTTC.

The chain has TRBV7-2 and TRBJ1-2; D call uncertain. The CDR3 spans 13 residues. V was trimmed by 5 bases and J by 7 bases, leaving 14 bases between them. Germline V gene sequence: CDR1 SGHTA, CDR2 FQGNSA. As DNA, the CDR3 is TGTGCCAGCAGCCTCGAAGGGCGGGGTGGCTACACCTTC. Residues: CASSLEGRGGYTF.

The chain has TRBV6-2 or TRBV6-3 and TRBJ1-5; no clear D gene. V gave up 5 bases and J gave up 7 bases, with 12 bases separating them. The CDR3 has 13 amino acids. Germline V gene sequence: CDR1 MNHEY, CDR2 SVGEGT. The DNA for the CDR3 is TGTGCCAGCAGTACCATTGGTCTACAGCCCCAGCATTTT. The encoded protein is CASSTIGLQPQHF.

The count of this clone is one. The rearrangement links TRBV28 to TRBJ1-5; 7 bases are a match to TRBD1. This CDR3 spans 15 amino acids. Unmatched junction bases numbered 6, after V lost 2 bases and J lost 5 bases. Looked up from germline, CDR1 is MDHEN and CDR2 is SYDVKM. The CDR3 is CASSLRSGGHQPQHF. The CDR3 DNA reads TGTGCCAGCAGTTTACGATCAGGGGGGCATCAGCCCCAGCATTTT.

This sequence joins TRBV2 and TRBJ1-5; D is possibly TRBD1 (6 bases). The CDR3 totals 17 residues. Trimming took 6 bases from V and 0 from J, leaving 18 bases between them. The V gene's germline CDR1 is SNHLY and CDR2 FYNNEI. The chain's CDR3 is CASRGGQNAYSNQPQHF. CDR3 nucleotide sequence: TGTGCCAGCAGGGGTGGACAGAATGCCTATAGCAATCAGCCCCAGCATTTT.

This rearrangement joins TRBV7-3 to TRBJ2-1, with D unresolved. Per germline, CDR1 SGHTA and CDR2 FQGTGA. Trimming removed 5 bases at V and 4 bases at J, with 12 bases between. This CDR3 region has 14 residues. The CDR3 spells CASSLMTPYNEQFF. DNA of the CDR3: TGTGCCAGCAGCCTCATGACACCTTACAATGAGCAGTTCTTC.

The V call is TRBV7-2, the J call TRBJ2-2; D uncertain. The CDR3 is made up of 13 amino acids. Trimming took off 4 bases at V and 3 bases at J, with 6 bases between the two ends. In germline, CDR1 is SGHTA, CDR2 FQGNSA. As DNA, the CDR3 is TGTGCCAGCAGCTCTCCCCACACCGGGGAGCTGTTTTTT. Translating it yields CASSSPHTGELFF.

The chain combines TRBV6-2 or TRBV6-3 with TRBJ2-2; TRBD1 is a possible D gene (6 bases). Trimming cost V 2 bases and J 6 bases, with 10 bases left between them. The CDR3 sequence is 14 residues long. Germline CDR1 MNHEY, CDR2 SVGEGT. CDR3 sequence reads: CASSYARGAGELFF. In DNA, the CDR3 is TGTGCCAGCAGTTACGCCAGGGGAGCCGGGGAGCTGTTTTTT.